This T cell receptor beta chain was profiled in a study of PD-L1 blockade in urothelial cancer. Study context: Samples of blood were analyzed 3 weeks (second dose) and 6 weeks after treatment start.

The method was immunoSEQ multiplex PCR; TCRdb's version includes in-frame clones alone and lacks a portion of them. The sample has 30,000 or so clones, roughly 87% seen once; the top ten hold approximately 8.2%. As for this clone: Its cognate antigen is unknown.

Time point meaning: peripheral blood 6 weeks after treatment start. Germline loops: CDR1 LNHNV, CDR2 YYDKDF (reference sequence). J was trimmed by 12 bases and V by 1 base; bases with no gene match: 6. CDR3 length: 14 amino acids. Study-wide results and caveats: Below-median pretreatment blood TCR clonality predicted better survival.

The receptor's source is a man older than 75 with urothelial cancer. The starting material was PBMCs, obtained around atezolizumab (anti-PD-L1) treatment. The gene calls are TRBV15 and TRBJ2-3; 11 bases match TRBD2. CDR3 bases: TGTGCCACCAGCAGAGTGGGGACTAGCGGCAGCCAGTATTTT. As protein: CATSRVGTSGSQYF.